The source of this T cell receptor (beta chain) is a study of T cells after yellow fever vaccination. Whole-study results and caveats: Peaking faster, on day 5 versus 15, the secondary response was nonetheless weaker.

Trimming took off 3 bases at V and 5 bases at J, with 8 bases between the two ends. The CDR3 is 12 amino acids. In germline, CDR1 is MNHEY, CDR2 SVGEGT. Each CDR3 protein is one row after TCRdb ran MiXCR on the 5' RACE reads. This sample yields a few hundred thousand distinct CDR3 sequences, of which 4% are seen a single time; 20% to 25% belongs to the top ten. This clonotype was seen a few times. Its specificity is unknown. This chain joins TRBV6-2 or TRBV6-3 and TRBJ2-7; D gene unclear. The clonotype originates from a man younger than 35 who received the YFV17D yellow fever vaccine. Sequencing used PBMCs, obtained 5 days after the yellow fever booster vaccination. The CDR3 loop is CASSYWQDEQYF. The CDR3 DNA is TGTGCCAGCAGTTATTGGCAGGACGAGCAGTACTTC.